Listed here are 23 T cell receptor beta chains from one sample, sequenced in a study of cytomegalovirus exposure and HLA in healthy donors. The data were produced by immunoSEQ multiplex PCR, yet TCRdb's version contains in-frame clones alone and is incomplete. The profile shows some 150,000 clones, 88% of them singletons. Source material: PBMCs. The receptors stem from a man between 18 and 35 years old in good health and CMV-seronegative.

V and J are TRBV5-4 and TRBJ1-5, with 9 bases aligning to TRBD1. The CDR3 has 17 residues. V trimming: 7 bases; J trimming: 0 bases; junction bases outside the gene matches: 11. Looked up from germline, CDR1 is SGHNT and CDR2 is YYREEE (reference sequence). The CDR3 coding sequence is TGTGCCAGCCGAATGGGACAGGGTGATTATAGCAATCAGCCCCAGCATTTT. It translates to CASRMGQGDYSNQPQHF.

The rearrangement uses TRBV5-1 and TRBJ1-2; D is perhaps TRBD1 (5 bases). The CDR3 consists of 15 residues. CDR1 is SGHRS, CDR2 YFSETQ, per germline. V lost 2 bases, J lost 0 bases, and 11 bases lay in between. CDR3 residues: CASSLLGGTNYGYTF. The DNA of the CDR3 is TGCGCCAGCAGCTTACTTGGGGGGACTAACTATGGCTACACCTTC.

The chain employs TRBV7-2 and TRBJ2-7; 7 nucleotides align to TRBD2. V lost 0 bases and J lost 1; bases outside the gene matches: 3. CDR3 size: 15 residues. Germline V lookup: CDR1 SGHTA, CDR2 FQGNSA. CDR3 sequence (DNA): TGTGCCAGCAGCTTAGCTAGCGGGTTTTCCTACGAGCAGTACTTC. Protein sequence: CASSLASGFSYEQYF.

The chain couples TRBV19 to TRBJ1-4; D may be TRBD1 (5 bases). The CDR3 totals 15 residues. CDR1 LNHDA and CDR2 SQIVND come from the germline V gene (reference sequence). Trimming pared 4 bases from V and 4 bases from J, leaving 13 bases between. The CDR3 bases are TGTGCCAGTAGTACCAGAGGACAAGTTAATGAAAAACTGTTTTTT. Translated: CASSTRGQVNEKLFF.

The chain links TRBV27 to TRBJ2-1, with TRBD2 matching over 11 bases. CDR1 MNHEY and CDR2 SMNVEV come from the germline V gene (reference sequence). Germline trimming cut 5 bases from V and 7 bases from J; bases unmatched to any gene: 13. The CDR3 has 17 residues. The CDR3 here is CASSLLTSLAGVNEQFF. CDR3 sequence (DNA): TGTGCCAGCAGTCTACTAACTTCACTAGCGGGAGTAAATGAGCAGTTCTTC.

The chain couples TRBV11-2 to TRBJ2-2; 8 positions match TRBD1. CDR3 length: 14 amino acids. CDR1 and CDR2 (germline): SGHAT, FQNNGV. V trimming: 1 base; J trimming: 8 bases; junction bases outside the gene matches: 3. The CDR3 DNA reads as TGTGCCAGCAGCTTAGGGACAGGGACTGGGGAGCTGTTTTTT. Residues: CASSLGTGTGELFF.

This chain connects TRBV7-8 to TRBJ2-4, with D perhaps matching TRBD1 (6 bases). This CDR3 spans 17 amino acids. Trimming stripped 5 bases from V and 0 bases from J, with 17 bases between. Germline lookup yields CDR1 SGHVS and CDR2 FQNEAQ. This CDR3 is CASSQHPGEIAKNIQYF. CDR3 nucleotide sequence: TGTGCCAGCAGCCAACACCCAGGGGAAATAGCCAAAAACATTCAGTACTTC.

The CDR3 spells CASSPSRLAGNYEQYF. CDR3 DNA: TGTGCCAGCAGCCCTTCACGACTAGCGGGAAATTACGAGCAGTACTTC. This rearrangement joins TRBV2 to TRBJ2-7, with 11 bases identical to TRBD2. The germline gives CDR1 SNHLY, CDR2 FYNNEI. CDR3 length: 16 residues. V gave up 6 bases and J gave up 4 bases; unmatched junction bases: 11.

The genes are TRBV5-6 and TRBJ2-1; D may be TRBD2 (6 bases). The CDR3 loop spans 16 amino acids. Trimming removed 1 base at V and 2 bases at J, with 13 bases between. From germline, CDR1 is SGHDT and CDR2 YYEEEE. CDR3 protein: CASSLTRLAPYNEQFF. The CDR3 coding sequence is TGTGCCAGCAGCTTGACCCGTCTAGCGCCCTACAATGAGCAGTTCTTC.

The rearrangement links TRBV11-2 to TRBJ1-1, with 10 bases fitting TRBD1. The germline V gene encodes CDR1 SGHAT and CDR2 FQNNGV. Trimming cost V 2 bases and J 4 bases; bases outside gene matches: 13. The CDR3 has 18 residues. This CDR3 is CASSLWGGDRGQGTEAFF. CDR3 nucleotide sequence: TGTGCCAGCAGCTTATGGGGCGGGGACAGGGGTCAGGGCACTGAAGCTTTCTTT.

In its sample, this clone is medium-sized. The chain recombines TRBV7-8 with TRBJ1-2; tentative D call: TRBD1 (5 bases). The V gene lost 3 bases and the J gene lost 3 bases, with 11 bases spanning the gap. The CDR3 runs 14 residues. The germline V gene encodes CDR1 SGHVS and CDR2 FQNEAQ. CDR3 DNA sequence: TGTGCCAGCAGCTTTATGGGGCGTCACTATGGCTACACCTTC. This gives the protein CASSFMGRHYGYTF. Full variable domain (rest looked up from reference TRBV7-8 and TRBJ1-2): GAGVSQSPRYKVAKRGQDVALRCDPISGHVSLFWYQQALGQGPEFLTYFQNEAQLDKSGLPSDRFFAERPEGSVSTLKIQRTQQEDSAVYLCASSFMGRHYGYTFGSGTRLTVV.

The table lists this clone with a count of one. The gene calls are TRBV29-1 and TRBJ2-1; tentatively, D is TRBD2 (5 bases). Per germline, CDR1 SQVTM and CDR2 ANQGSEA. This CDR3 spans 12 amino acids. V was clipped by 4 bases and J by 6 bases, with 10 bases between them. Here the CDR3 DNA reads TGCAGCGTTGTAGTAGGGAGCAATGAGCAGTTCTTC. Translated: CSVVVGSNEQFF.

V usage is TRBV7-8 and J usage is TRBJ2-3; no clear D. Germline V gives CDR1 SGHVS, CDR2 FQNEAQ. With 1 base removed from V and 2 bases from J, the gap between germline ends came to 7 bases. The CDR3 contains 14 residues. The CDR3: CASSLGYTTDTQYF. In DNA, the CDR3 is TGTGCCAGCAGCTTAGGGTACACCACAGATACGCAGTATTTT.

Details on this clone: Other DNA sequences in the same sample also yield this CDR3. The gene calls are TRBV28 and TRBJ1-2; TRBD1 might be the D (6 bases). The CDR3 totals 14 residues. V lost 6 bases, J lost 2 bases, and 13 bases lay in between. CDR1 is MDHEN, CDR2 SYDVKM, per germline. The CDR3 DNA follows: TGTGCCAGCAGCCCGACAGGCGCCAACTATGGCTACACCTTC. It is translated as CASSPTGANYGYTF.

The CDR3 DNA reads as TGTGCCAGCAGTGTCCGGGGGGGACTAGGAGAGACCCAGTACTTC. It encodes CASSVRGGLGETQYF. The J gene is TRBJ2-5, the V gene TRBV28; 8 positions match TRBD2. Germline CDR1 MDHEN, CDR2 SYDVKM. V lost 5 bases to trimming and J lost 4 bases; unmatched junction nucleotides: 9. The CDR3 is 15 amino acids. The whole variable domain, filled in from reference TRBV28 and TRBJ2-5, reads DVKVTQSSRYLVKRTGEKVFLECVQDMDHENMFWYRQDPGLGLRLIYFSYDVKMKEKGDIPEGYSVSREKKERFSLILESASTNQTSMYLCASSVRGGLGETQYFGPGTRLLVL.

The V gene is TRBV6-5, the J gene TRBJ2-4; TRBD2 matches 8 bases. The CDR3 covers 15 residues. Germline lookup yields CDR1 MNHEY and CDR2 SVGAGI. V lost 5 bases to trimming and J lost 6 bases; unmatched junction nucleotides: 9. CDR3 nucleotide sequence: TGTGCCAGCAGTCCCCCGGGGGGGGTGAGAAACATTCAGTACTTC. Translating gives CASSPPGGVRNIQYF.

The genes are TRBV27 and TRBJ1-2; 7 positions agree with TRBD1. Looked up from germline, CDR1 is MNHEY and CDR2 is SMNVEV (reference sequence). V shed 6 bases, J shed 5 bases, and the junction held 6 bases outside the gene matches. The CDR3 sequence is 13 residues long. The CDR3 here is CASSSGQVYGYTF. The CDR3 DNA reads TGTGCCAGCAGCTCTGGACAGGTGTATGGCTACACCTTC.

The rearrangement links TRBV5-5 to TRBJ2-5; TRBD1 is a possible D gene (6 bases). Trimming left V 1 base short and J 4 bases short, with 8 bases between. This CDR3 spans 13 amino acids. In germline, CDR1 is SGHKS, CDR2 YYEKEE (reference sequence). In DNA, the CDR3 is TGTGCCAGCAGCTTGACAGGGATAGAGACCCAGTACTTC. This gives the protein CASSLTGIETQYF.

The rearrangement joins TRBV27 to TRBJ2-1, with TRBD2 matching over 14 bases. Germline values: CDR1 MNHEY, CDR2 SMNVEV (reference sequence). The CDR3 contains 15 residues. Trimming at V came to 8 bases and at J to 7 bases, leaving 7 bases not matched to a gene. The CDR3 protein is CASSAGTSGRNEQFF. In nucleotides, the CDR3 is TGTGCCAGCTCCGCCGGGACTAGCGGGAGAAATGAGCAGTTCTTC.

V and J are TRBV19 and TRBJ1-4; 7 positions agree with TRBD1. In germline, CDR1 is LNHDA, CDR2 SQIVND (reference sequence). V gave up 10 bases and J gave up 6 bases; unmatched junction bases: 14. The CDR3 has 15 residues. The CDR3 DNA sequence: TGTGCCACGAACACAGACAGGGACCTGGATGAAAAACTGTTTTTT. Protein sequence: CATNTDRDLDEKLFF.

The gene calls are TRBV7-9 and TRBJ2-5; the match to TRBD2 covers 10 bases. Losses at the gene ends were 2 bases for V and 4 bases for J; bases not matched to a gene: 10. CDR3 length: 17 amino acids. Looked up from germline, CDR1 is SEHNR and CDR2 is FQNEAQ (reference sequence). CDR3 protein: CASSLLASGGPTETQYF. CDR3 sequence (DNA): TGTGCCAGCAGCTTATTGGCTAGCGGGGGCCCCACAGAGACCCAGTACTTC.

The chain carries TRBV4-3 and TRBJ1-4, with D possibly matching TRBD1 (5 bases). The CDR3 runs 20 residues. CDR1 and CDR2 (germline): LGHNA, YSLEER. Trimming removed 4 bases at V and 3 bases at J, with 27 bases between. In DNA form, the CDR3 reads TGCGCCAGCAGCCCCACCTACAGGACAACCTTGTCTGGGGCTAATGAAAAACTGTTTTTT. Amino acid sequence: CASSPTYRTTLSGANEKLFF.

Turning to this clone: Additional DNA sequences in this sample encode the identical CDR3. This rearrangement joins TRBV28 to TRBJ1-1, with 8 bases identical to TRBD1. Germline V CDR1 and CDR2: MDHEN, SYDVKM. Unmatched junction bases numbered 1, after V lost 8 bases and J lost 2 bases. This CDR3 spans 12 amino acids. CDR3 bases: TGTGCCAGCGGGACAGGAAACACTGAAGCTTTCTTT. Its translation is CASGTGNTEAFF.